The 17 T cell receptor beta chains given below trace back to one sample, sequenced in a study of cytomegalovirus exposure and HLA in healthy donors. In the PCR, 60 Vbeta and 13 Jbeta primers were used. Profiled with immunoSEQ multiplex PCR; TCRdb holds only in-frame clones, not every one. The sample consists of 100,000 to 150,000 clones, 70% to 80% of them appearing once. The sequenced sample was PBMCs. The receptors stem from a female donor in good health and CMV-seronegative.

The DNA of the CDR3 is TGTGCCAGTAGTTCATGGACTAGGATGGATACGCAGTATTTT. It is translated as CASSSWTRMDTQYF. V usage is TRBV19 and J usage is TRBJ2-3; 7 positions agree with TRBD2. The CDR3 is made up of 14 amino acids. After removal of 5 bases from V and 6 bases from J, the junction contained 8 bases not matched to a gene. The germline CDR1 and CDR2 sequences are LNHDA and SQIVND (reference sequence).

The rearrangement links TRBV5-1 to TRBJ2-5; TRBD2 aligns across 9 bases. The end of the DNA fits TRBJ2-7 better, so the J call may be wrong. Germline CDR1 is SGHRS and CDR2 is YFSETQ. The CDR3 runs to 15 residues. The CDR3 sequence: CASSLEPAGGGEQYF. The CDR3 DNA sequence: TGCGCCAGCAGCTTGGAGCCAGCGGGAGGTGGCGAGCAGTACTTC.

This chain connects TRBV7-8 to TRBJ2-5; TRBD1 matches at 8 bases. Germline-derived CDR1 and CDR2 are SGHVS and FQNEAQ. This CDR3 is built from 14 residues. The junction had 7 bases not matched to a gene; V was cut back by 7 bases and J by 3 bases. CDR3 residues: CASTPGTGEETQYF. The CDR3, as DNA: TGTGCCAGCACCCCAGGGACAGGAGAAGAGACCCAGTACTTC.

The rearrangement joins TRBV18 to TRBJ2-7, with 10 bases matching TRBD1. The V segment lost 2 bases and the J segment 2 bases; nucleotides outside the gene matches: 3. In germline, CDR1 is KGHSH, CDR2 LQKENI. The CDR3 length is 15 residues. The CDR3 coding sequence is TGTGCCAGCTCACCAGCAGGACAGGGGGCCTACGAGCAGTACTTC. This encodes CASSPAGQGAYEQYF.

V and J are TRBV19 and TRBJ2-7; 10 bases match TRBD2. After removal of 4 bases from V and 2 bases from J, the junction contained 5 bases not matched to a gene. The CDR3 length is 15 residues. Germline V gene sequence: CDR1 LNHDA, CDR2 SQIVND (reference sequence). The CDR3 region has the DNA TGTGCCAGTAGTAACTTAGCGGGAGGAGCCTACGAGCAGTACTTC. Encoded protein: CASSNLAGGAYEQYF.

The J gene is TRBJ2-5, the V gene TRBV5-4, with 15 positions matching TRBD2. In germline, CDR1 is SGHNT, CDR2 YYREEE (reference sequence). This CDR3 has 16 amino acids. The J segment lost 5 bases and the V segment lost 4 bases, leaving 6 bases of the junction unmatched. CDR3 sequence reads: CASSTPGTSGRETQYF. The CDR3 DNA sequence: TGTGCCAGCAGCACCCCTGGGACTAGCGGGAGGGAGACCCAGTACTTC. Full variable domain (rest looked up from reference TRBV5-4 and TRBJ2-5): ETGVTQSPTHLIKTRGQQVTLRCSSQSGHNTVSWYQQALGQGPQFIFQYYREEENGRGNFPPRFSGLQFPNYSSELNVNALELDDSALYLCASSTPGTSGRETQYFGPGTRLLVL.

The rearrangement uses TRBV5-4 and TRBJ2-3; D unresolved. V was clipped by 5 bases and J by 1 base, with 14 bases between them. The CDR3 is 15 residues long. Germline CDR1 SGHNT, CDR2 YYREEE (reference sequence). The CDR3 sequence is CASRPDLVGTDTQYF. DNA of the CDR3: TGTGCCAGCAGACCCGACTTGGTCGGCACAGATACGCAGTATTTT. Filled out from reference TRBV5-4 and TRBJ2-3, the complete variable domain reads ETGVTQSPTHLIKTRGQQVTLRCSSQSGHNTVSWYQQALGQGPQFIFQYYREEENGRGNFPPRFSGLQFPNYSSELNVNALELDDSALYLCASRPDLVGTDTQYFGPGTRLTVL.

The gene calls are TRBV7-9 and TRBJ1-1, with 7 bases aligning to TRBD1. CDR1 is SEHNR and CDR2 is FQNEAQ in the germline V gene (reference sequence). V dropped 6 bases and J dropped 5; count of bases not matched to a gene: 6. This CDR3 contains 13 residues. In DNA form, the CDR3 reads TGTGCCAGCAGGGACAGGAGGGCTACTGAAGCTTTCTTT. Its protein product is CASRDRRATEAFF.

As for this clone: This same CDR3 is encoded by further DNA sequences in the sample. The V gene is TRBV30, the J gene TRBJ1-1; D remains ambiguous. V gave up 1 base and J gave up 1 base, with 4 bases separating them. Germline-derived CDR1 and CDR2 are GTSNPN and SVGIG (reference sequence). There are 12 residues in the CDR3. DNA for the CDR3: TGTGCCTGGAGTGGCGGGAACACTGAAGCTTTCTTT. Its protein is CAWSGGNTEAFF.

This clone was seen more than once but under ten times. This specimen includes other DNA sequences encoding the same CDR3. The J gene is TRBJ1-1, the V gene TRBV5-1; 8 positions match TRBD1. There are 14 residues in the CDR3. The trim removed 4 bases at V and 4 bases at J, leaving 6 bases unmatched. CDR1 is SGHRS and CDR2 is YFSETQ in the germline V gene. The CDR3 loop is CASSPQGALTEAFF. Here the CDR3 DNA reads TGCGCCAGCAGCCCTCAGGGGGCGCTCACTGAAGCTTTCTTT.

The CDR3 coding sequence is TGCGCCAGCAGTCCTGGACAGGCCGGATACGAGCAGTACTTC. Translating gives CASSPGQAGYEQYF. The chain uses TRBV5-1 and TRBJ2-7; 7 bases agree with TRBD1. V lost 5 bases to trimming and J lost 4 bases; unmatched junction nucleotides: 9. The CDR3 has 14 amino acids. Per the germline V gene, CDR1 is SGHRS and CDR2 is YFSETQ.

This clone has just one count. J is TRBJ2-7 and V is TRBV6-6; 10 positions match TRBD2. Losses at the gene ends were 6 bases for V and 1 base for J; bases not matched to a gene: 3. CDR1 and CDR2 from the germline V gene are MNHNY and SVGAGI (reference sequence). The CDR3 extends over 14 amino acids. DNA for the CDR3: TGTGCCAGCAGCCCTAGCGGGAGATCCTACGAGCAGTACTTC. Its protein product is CASSPSGRSYEQYF.

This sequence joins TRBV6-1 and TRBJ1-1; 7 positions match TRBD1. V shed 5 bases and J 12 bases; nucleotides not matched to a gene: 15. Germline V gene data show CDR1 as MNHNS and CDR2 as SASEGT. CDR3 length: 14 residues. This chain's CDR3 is CASSSQGSPTKTFF. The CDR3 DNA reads TGTGCCAGCAGTTCACAGGGGTCTCCTACCAAGACTTTCTTT.

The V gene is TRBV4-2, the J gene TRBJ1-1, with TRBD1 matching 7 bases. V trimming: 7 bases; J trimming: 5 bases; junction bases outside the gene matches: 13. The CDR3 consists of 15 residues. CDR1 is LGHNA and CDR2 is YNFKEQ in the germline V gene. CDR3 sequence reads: CASTTAQGTGTEAFF. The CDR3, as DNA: TGTGCCAGCACTACCGCACAGGGGACGGGAACTGAAGCTTTCTTT.

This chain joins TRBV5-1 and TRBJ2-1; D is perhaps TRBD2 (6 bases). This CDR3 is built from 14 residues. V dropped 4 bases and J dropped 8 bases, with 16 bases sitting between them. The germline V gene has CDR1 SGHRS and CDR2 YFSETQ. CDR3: CASSLGTPAHEQFF. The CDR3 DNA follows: TGCGCCAGCAGCCTGGGGACTCCCGCCCATGAGCAGTTCTTC.

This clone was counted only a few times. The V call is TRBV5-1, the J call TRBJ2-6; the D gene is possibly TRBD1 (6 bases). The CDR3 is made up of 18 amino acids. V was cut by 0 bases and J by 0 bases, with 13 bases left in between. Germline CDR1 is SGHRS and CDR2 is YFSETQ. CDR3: CASSLVSGARSGANVLTF. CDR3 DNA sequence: TGCGCCAGCAGCTTGGTGTCAGGGGCGCGCTCTGGGGCCAACGTCCTGACTTTC.

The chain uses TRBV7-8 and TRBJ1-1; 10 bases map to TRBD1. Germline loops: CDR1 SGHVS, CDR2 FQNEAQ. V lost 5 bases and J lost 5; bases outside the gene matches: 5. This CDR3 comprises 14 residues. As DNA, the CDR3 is TGTGCCAGCAGCCCGCGGGACAGGGGAACTGAAGCTTTCTTT. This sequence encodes CASSPRDRGTEAFF.